This T cell receptor beta chain was obtained from a study of cytotoxic CD8 clonotypes in ibrutinib-treated CLL. Using immunoSEQ multiplex PCR, the repertoire was profiled, and TCRdb retains in-frame clones only, with some absent. The profile covers 68,000 or so clones, with about 63% appearing a single time and around 5.8% taken by the ten largest. The V gene end was trimmed by 2 bases and the J gene end by 6 bases; junction bases not matched to a gene: 10. This CDR3 has 16 amino acids. Germline V gives CDR1 SGDLS, CDR2 YYNGEE. Sample: PBMCs, taken after 12 months of ibrutinib treatment. This TCR was sampled from a human donor with chronic lymphocytic leukemia. This chain connects TRBV9 to TRBJ2-1; 8 bases line up with TRBD1. DNA of the CDR3: TGTGCCAGCAGCGTCTTAGGGCAGGGGGCCCGCAATGAGCAGTTCTTC. It codes for CASSVLGQGARNEQFF.